The 12 T cell receptor beta chains below come from one sample, sequenced in a study of T cells in Graves' hyperthyroidism and ophthalmopathy (dated by TCRdb to 2018 to 2020). Libraries were prepared through multiplex PCR. The sample was run on an Illumina HiSeq 2000. TCR beta CDR3 regions were amplified from RNA transcripts. The first round of RT-PCR for the TCR CDR3 was performed with the HTBI primer set and the Qiagen OneStep RT-PCR kit. The public reads were quality trimmed at Q25 with fastp and then assembled into clones with MiXCR by TCRdb, keeping productive beta chains. Rows with a matching CDR3 protein are joined into one entry that keeps the most common DNA and genes. In this sample the table shows 490,000 or so distinct CDR3 sequences, approximately 23% of which occur a single time. The top ten clonotypes cover 49% of the sample. Sequencing was done on a sample of blood. The source of these receptors is a woman in her 70s with Graves' ophthalmopathy.

The CDR3 here is CASSLESRGRGTDTQYF. The CDR3, as DNA: TGTGCCAGCAGCTTGGAGTCCCGGGGAAGAGGCACAGATACGCAGTATTTT. V is TRBV5-6 and J is TRBJ2-3; possible D gene TRBD2, 5 bases. The V end was cut by 0 bases, the J end by 1 base, with 15 bases between. CDR3 length: 17 amino acids. Per germline, CDR1 SGHDT and CDR2 YYEEEE.

This rearrangement joins TRBV20-1 to TRBJ1-5; 9 nucleotides agree with TRBD1. Germline CDR1 is DFQATT and CDR2 is SNEGSKA (reference sequence). The CDR3 sequence is 14 residues long. V lost 6 bases to trimming and J lost 6 bases; unmatched junction nucleotides: 9. The CDR3: CSAGGDRAGQPQHF. CDR3 bases: TGCAGTGCGGGGGGGGACAGGGCGGGTCAGCCCCAGCATTTT.

The sample holds a few counts of this clonotype. The genes are TRBV20-1 and TRBJ2-7; D is uncertain. Trimming stripped 4 bases from V and 6 bases from J, with 10 bases between. The CDR3 is 11 amino acids. Per the germline V gene, CDR1 is DFQATT and CDR2 is SNEGSKA (reference sequence). CDR3 coding DNA: TGCAGTGCTACCCCGGACCTCGAGCAGTACTTC. It codes for CSATPDLEQYF.

This clonotype came up many times. The V gene is TRBV12-3 or TRBV12-4, the J gene TRBJ1-3, with unresolved D. V gave up 5 bases and J gave up 0 bases, with 8 bases separating them. The length of the CDR3 is 14 residues. CDR3 residues: CASSLGHSGNTIYF. Here the CDR3 DNA reads TGTGCCAGCAGTCTGGGCCACTCTGGAAACACCATATATTTT.

The chain joins TRBV20-1 to TRBJ1-2; 10 bases are a match to TRBD1. V lost 1 base and J lost 10; bases outside the gene matches: 9. CDR3 length: 14 amino acids. Per the germline V gene, CDR1 is DFQATT and CDR2 is SNEGSKA (reference sequence). For the CDR3, the DNA is TGCAGTGCTAGAGGATCAGGGACAGGGGCGTCCTACACCTTC. Translated, it gives CSARGSGTGASYTF.

About this clonotype: The junction shows a germline mismatch at one end, possibly a read error. The chain has TRBV12-3 or TRBV12-4 and TRBJ2-1, with TRBD2 matching over 10 bases. The length of the CDR3 is 14 residues. CDR3 bases: TGTGCCAGCAGTCTAGCGGGAGCCCTAAATGAGCAGTTCTTC. Translated, it gives CASSLAGALNEQFF.

This chain connects TRBV7-3 to TRBJ2-2; no clear D. V shed 5 bases and J shed 1 base, with 11 bases lying between them. Germline V gene data show CDR1 as SGHTA and CDR2 as FQGTGA. The CDR3 spans 15 residues. CDR3 sequence reads: CASSPTARNTGELFF. CDR3 nucleotide sequence: TGTGCCAGCAGCCCAACGGCTAGGAACACCGGGGAGCTGTTTTTT.

There are a few counts of this clonotype. V and J are TRBV7-3 and TRBJ1-6, with a tentative D call TRBD1 (5 bases). This CDR3 has 14 residues. Trimming removed 5 bases at V and 11 bases at J, with 16 bases between. Germline V gene sequence: CDR1 SGHTA, CDR2 FQGTGA. The CDR3 sequence: CASSPGGTGTPLHF. CDR3 in DNA: TGTGCCAGCAGCCCCGGTGGGACCGGGACACCCCTCCACTTT.

This clonotype occurred many times. V and J are TRBV28 and TRBJ1-1; no clear D gene. The length of the CDR3 is 15 residues. V lost 3 bases, J lost 1 base, and 12 bases lay in between. Looked up from germline, CDR1 is MDHEN and CDR2 is SYDVKM. CDR3 amino acids: CASSFSEGRNTEAFF. CDR3 in DNA: TGTGCCAGCAGTTTCTCCGAGGGCCGGAACACTGAAGCTTTCTTT.

A few counts support this clonotype. This rearrangement joins TRBV6-1 to TRBJ2-7, with 7 bases matching TRBD2. The germline V gene encodes CDR1 MNHNS and CDR2 SASEGT. After removal of 11 bases from V and 4 bases from J, the junction contained 8 bases not matched to a gene. The CDR3 contains 12 residues. The CDR3 DNA reads as TGTGCCTCGGGGGAGGGCTTTTACGAGCAGTACTTC. This sequence encodes CASGEGFYEQYF.

This clonotype occurred many times. The chain recombines TRBV27 with TRBJ2-4; D remains ambiguous. Germline CDR1 and CDR2: MNHEY and SMNVEV (reference sequence). The CDR3 runs 17 residues. V was pared by 0 bases and J by 0 bases, with 12 bases between. Here the CDR3 reads CASSLSWPGLAKNIQYF. The CDR3 region has the DNA TGTGCCAGCAGTTTATCATGGCCGGGCCTAGCCAAAAACATTCAGTACTTC.

At least ten counts were recorded for this clonotype. The CDR3 loop reads CASSRSDRYYGYTF. In nucleotides, the CDR3 is TGTGCCAGCAGCCGTTCGGACAGATACTATGGCTACACCTTC. This chain joins TRBV12-3 or TRBV12-4 and TRBJ1-2, with TRBD1 as a possible D gene (6 bases). V was clipped by 6 bases and J by 3 bases, with 14 bases between them. The CDR3 runs to 14 residues.